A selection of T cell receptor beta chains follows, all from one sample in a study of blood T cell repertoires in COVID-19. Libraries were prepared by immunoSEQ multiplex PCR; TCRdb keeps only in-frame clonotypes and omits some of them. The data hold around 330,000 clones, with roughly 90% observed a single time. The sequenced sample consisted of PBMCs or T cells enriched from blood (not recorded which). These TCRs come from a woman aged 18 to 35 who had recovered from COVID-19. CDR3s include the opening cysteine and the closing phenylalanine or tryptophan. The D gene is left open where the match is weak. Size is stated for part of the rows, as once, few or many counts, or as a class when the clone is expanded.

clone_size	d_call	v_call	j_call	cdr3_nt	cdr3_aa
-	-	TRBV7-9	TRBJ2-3	TGTGCCAGCAGCTTTCGGGAATACACAGATACGCAGTATTTT	CASSFREYTDTQYF
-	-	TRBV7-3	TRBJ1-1	TGTGCCAGCAGCCAGCCGGGCAGGGCCCCTGAAGCTTTCTTT	CASSQPGRAPEAFF
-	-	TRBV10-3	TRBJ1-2	TGTGCCACAACCCGGGACATTAACAATGGCTACACCTTC	CATTRDINNGYTF
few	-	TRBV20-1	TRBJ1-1	TGCAGTGCTAGTGGACAGCTGAACACTGAAGCTTTCTTT	CSASGQLNTEAFF
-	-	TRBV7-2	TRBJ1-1	TGTGCCAGCAGCTTTCCGCGGACAAGAACAAACACTGAAGCTTTCTTT	CASSFPRTRTNTEAFF
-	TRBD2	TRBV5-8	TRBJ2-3	TGTGCCAGCAGCTACCAGGGAGGGGGCACAGATACGCAGTATTTT	CASSYQGGGTDTQYF
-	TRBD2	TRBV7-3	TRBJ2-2	TGTGCCTCTGGGACTAGCGGGAGTGGCGGGGAGCTGTTTTTT	CASGTSGSGGELFF
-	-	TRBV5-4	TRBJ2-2	TGTGCCAGCAGCTTGATTCCCAGGAACACCGGGGAGCTGTTTTTT	CASSLIPRNTGELFF
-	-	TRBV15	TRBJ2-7	TGTGCCACCAGCAGAGATCGGGCAGGGGGAGGTACCGAGCAGTACTTC	CATSRDRAGGGTEQYF
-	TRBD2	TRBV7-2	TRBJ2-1	TGTGCCAGCAGCCTACTAGCGGGTTTCTACAATGAGCAGTTCTTC	CASSLLAGFYNEQFF
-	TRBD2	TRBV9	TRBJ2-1	TGTGCCAGCAGCGCTAGCGGGAGGTTTTCCTACAATGAGCAGTTCTTC	CASSASGRFSYNEQFF
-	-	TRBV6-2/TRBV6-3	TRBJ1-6	TGTGCCAGCAGTCCGGATAGCTCAGGGATGAGGTCACCCCTCCACTTT	CASSPDSSGMRSPLHF
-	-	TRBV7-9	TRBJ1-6	TGTGCCAGCAGCTCGTCCCAGGGGCCCAACTCACCCCTCCACTTT	CASSSSQGPNSPLHF
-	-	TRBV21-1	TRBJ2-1	TGTGCCAGCAGCAAAGTCGGGGGGAGCTCCTACAATGAGCAGTTCTTC	CASSKVGGSSYNEQFF
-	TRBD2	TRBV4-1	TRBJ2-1	TGCGCCAGCAGCCAAGGGACTAGCAGGAATGAGCAGTTCTTC	CASSQGTSRNEQFF
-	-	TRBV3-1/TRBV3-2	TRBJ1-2	TGTGCCAGCAGCCAAGATCTCAATCCCAGGAGGCATGGCTACACCTTC	CASSQDLNPRRHGYTF
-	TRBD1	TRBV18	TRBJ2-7	TGTGCCAGCTCACCAGGACAGGGATACTACGAGCAGTACTTC	CASSPGQGYYEQYF
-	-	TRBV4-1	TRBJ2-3	TGCGCCAGCAGCCAGGGGAGGGGGGCGATCACAGATACGCAGTATTTT	CASSQGRGAITDTQYF
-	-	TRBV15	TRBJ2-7	TGTGCCACCAGCTTTCCCAGCGGCCGGGAGCAGTACTTC	CATSFPSGREQYF
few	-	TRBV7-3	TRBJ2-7	TGTGCCAGCAGCTTAATGGGACTGACTCAGGACGAGCAGTACTTC	CASSLMGLTQDEQYF
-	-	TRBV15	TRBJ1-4	TGTGCCACCAGGCGGGTGGCTAATGAAAAACTGTTTTTT	CATRRVANEKLFF
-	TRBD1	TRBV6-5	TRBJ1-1	TGTGCCAGCAGTTACTCCGCAACAGGGGGCTGGACTGAAGCTTTCTTT	CASSYSATGGWTEAFF
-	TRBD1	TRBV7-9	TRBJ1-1	TGTGCCAGCAGCCTGGGACAGCACACTGAAGCTTTCTTT	CASSLGQHTEAFF
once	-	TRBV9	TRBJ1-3	TGTGCCAGCAGCGTAGATGTCAGTCTCTCTGGAAACACCATATATTTT	CASSVDVSLSGNTIYF
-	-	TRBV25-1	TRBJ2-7	TGTGCCAGCAGTCGTTTTAGGGAGACGAACGAGCAGTACTTC	CASSRFRETNEQYF
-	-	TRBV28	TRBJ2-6	TGTGCCAGCAGTTCCAGTTCTAGCTCTGGGGCCAACGTCCTGACTTTC	CASSSSSSSGANVLTF
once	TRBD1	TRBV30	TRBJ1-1	TGTGCCTGGGATGACAGGGACACTGAAGCTTTCTTT	CAWDDRDTEAFF
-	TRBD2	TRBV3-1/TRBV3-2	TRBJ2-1	TGTGCCAGCAGCGAAGAGGGACTAGGCAACAATGAGCAGTTCTTC	CASSEEGLGNNEQFF
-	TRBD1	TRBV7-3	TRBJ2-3	TGTGCCAGCAGCCCCGAAGACAGGGGGGGGGCGACGCAGTATTTT	CASSPEDRGGATQYF
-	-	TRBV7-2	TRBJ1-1	TGTGCCAGCAGCCCCAACAGGGTCGGGACTGAAGCTTTCTTT	CASSPNRVGTEAFF
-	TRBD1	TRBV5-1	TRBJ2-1	TGCGCCAGCAGCCGGGCTCTTGGGTTTCGGGACAGAAGTTACAATGAGCAGTTCTTC	CASSRALGFRDRSYNEQFF